These 24 T cell receptor beta chains were all obtained from the same sample, sequenced in a study of T cell responses to AZD1222 COVID-19 vaccine. The method was immunoSEQ multiplex PCR; TCRdb's version includes in-frame clones alone and lacks a portion of them. The data contain 150,000 to 180,000 clones, about 88% of them singletons. The sample here was peripheral blood, taken on day 0 of AZD1222 vaccination. The receptors shown here come from an adult in good health.

Here the CDR3 reads CASSQRTGGFTEAFF. The DNA for the CDR3 is TGCGCCAGCAGCCAGCGAACAGGGGGATTCACTGAAGCTTTCTTT. The rearrangement uses TRBV5-1 and TRBJ1-1; TRBD1 aligns across 8 bases. Germline V gene sequence: CDR1 SGHRS, CDR2 YFSETQ. The CDR3 runs to 15 residues. J gave up 4 bases and V 4 bases, and 9 bases lay outside the gene matches.

The chain carries TRBV3-1 (or the pseudogene TRBV3-2) and TRBJ2-3; 10 nucleotides agree with TRBD2. V was pared by 0 bases and J by 1 base, with 10 bases of the junction left unmatched. The V gene's germline CDR1 is LGHDT and CDR2 YNNKEL (reference sequence). This CDR3 region has 19 residues. CDR3: CASSQESSGRAWGTDTQYF. CDR3 DNA: TGTGCCAGCAGCCAAGAATCCAGCGGGAGGGCCTGGGGCACAGATACGCAGTATTTT.

J is TRBJ1-5 and V is TRBV7-9, with 7 bases lining up with TRBD1. CDR1 is SEHNR and CDR2 is FQNEAQ in the germline V gene (reference sequence). Unmatched junction bases numbered 9, after V lost 3 bases and J lost 16 bases. There are 12 residues in the CDR3. The CDR3 DNA follows: TGTGCCAGCAGCTTGGAGACAGGGTTGCGACATTTT. Translating gives CASSLETGLRHF. The full variable domain, in which reference TRBV7-9 and TRBJ1-5 provide the parts outside the CDR3, is DTGVSQNPRHKITKRGQNVTFRCDPISEHNRLYWYRQTLGQGPEFLTYFQNEAQLEKSRLLSDRFSAERPKGSFSTLEIQRTEQGDSAMYLCASSLETGLRHFGDGTRLSIL.

The chain recombines TRBV28 with TRBJ1-1; D unclear. The CDR3 is 14 amino acids. Trimming removed 5 bases from V and 0 bases from J, with 10 bases in between. Germline CDR1 reads MDHEN; CDR2 reads SYDVKM. Here the CDR3 reads CASSPTALNTEAFF. CDR3 nucleotides: TGTGCCAGCAGTCCCACAGCCTTGAACACTGAAGCTTTCTTT.

The V call is TRBV5-1, the J call TRBJ2-1, with unresolved D. In germline, CDR1 is SGHRS, CDR2 YFSETQ. The V and J ends lost 1 base and 4 bases respectively, with 6 bases between them. The CDR3 length is 13 residues. The CDR3 bases are TGCGCCAGCAGCTTGCAGGAATACAATGAGCAGTTCTTC. Amino acids: CASSLQEYNEQFF.

V and J are TRBV19 and TRBJ1-1; 7 bases line up with TRBD1. The CDR3 covers 15 residues. V lost 11 bases to trimming and J lost 4 bases; unmatched junction nucleotides: 16. Germline assignment: CDR1 LNHDA and CDR2 SQIVND (reference sequence). CDR3 residues: CAAQINTGAGTEAFF. Written as DNA, the CDR3 is TGTGCCGCTCAAATCAATACAGGGGCGGGCACTGAAGCTTTCTTT.

V is TRBV5-1 and J is TRBJ2-2, with a possible D match to TRBD2 (6 bases). The germline V gene has CDR1 SGHRS and CDR2 YFSETQ. Trimming removed 3 bases from V and 7 bases from J, with 19 bases in between. The CDR3 loop spans 16 amino acids. CDR3: CASSSRGAPRDGELFF. The CDR3 DNA follows: TGCGCCAGCAGCTCCCGAGGGGCCCCGCGGGACGGGGAGCTGTTTTTT. Based on the CDR3 plus reference TRBV5-1 and TRBJ2-2, the full variable domain is KAGVTQTPRYLIKTRGQQVTLSCSPISGHRSVSWYQQTPGQGLQFLFEYFSETQRNKGNFPGRFSGRQFSNSRSEMNVSTLELGDSALYLCASSSRGAPRDGELFFGEGSRLTVL.

The J gene is TRBJ1-1, the V gene TRBV7-2, with TRBD1 identical over 8 bases. Trimming cost V 5 bases and J 4 bases; bases outside gene matches: 9. CDR1 and CDR2 (germline): SGHTA, FQGNSA. CDR3 length equals 15 residues. The CDR3 spells CASSEQGALPTEAFF. CDR3 nucleotide sequence: TGTGCCAGCAGCGAGCAGGGGGCGCTTCCCACTGAAGCTTTCTTT.

This rearrangement joins TRBV27 to TRBJ2-2; 8 nucleotides agree with TRBD1. Trimming at V came to 3 bases and at J to 8 bases, leaving 2 bases not matched to a gene. The V gene's germline CDR1 is MNHEY and CDR2 SMNVEV (reference sequence). The CDR3 has 13 residues. CDR3 loop: CASSFQGAGELFF. The CDR3 bases are TGTGCCAGCAGTTTTCAGGGGGCAGGGGAGCTGTTTTTT.

This rearrangement joins TRBV11-3 to TRBJ1-2; D is ambiguous. The V and J ends lost 0 bases and 7 bases respectively, with 3 bases between them. The CDR3 has 11 amino acids. Per the germline V gene, CDR1 is SGHNT and CDR2 is YENEEA. The CDR3 is CASSLDRGYTF. Written as DNA, the CDR3 is TGTGCCAGCAGCTTAGATCGTGGCTACACCTTC.

The rearrangement joins TRBV28 to TRBJ1-2; TRBD1 might be the D (5 bases). This CDR3 has 11 amino acids. V lost 6 bases to trimming and J lost 8 bases, with 10 bases between them. The V gene's germline CDR1 is MDHEN and CDR2 SYDVKM. Here the CDR3 reads CASSDRRGYTF. CDR3 nucleotides: TGTGCCAGCAGCGACAGACGGGGCTACACCTTC.

The chain has TRBV18 and TRBJ1-3; 8 positions match TRBD1. Germline V gene data show CDR1 as KGHSH and CDR2 as LQKENI. The trim removed 5 bases at V and 5 bases at J, leaving 5 bases unmatched. CDR3 length equals 14 residues. In DNA, the CDR3 is TGTGCCAGCTCAGCTGACAGGGGCCGAAACACCATATATTTT. It codes for CASSADRGRNTIYF.

The rearrangement joins TRBV2 to TRBJ1-5, with D possibly TRBD1 on 5 matching bases. The CDR3 length is 15 residues. Trimming pared 6 bases from V and 5 bases from J, leaving 17 bases between. Per germline, CDR1 SNHLY and CDR2 FYNNEI. The CDR3 region has the DNA TGTGCCAGCAGCACCGGGACCCCGAGCGATCAGCCCCAGCATTTT. Its protein product is CASSTGTPSDQPQHF.

V is TRBV12-3 or TRBV12-4 and J is TRBJ1-2; D is ambiguous. The CDR3 has 12 amino acids. The germline V and J ends were trimmed by 6 bases and 8 bases, with 13 bases remaining between them. The chain's CDR3 is CASSPAQRGYTF. The DNA of the CDR3 is TGTGCCAGCAGCCCCGCGCAGAGAGGCTACACCTTC.

This chain links TRBV9 with TRBJ1-6; no definite D call. Trimming removed 5 bases at V and 6 bases at J, with 12 bases between. This CDR3 contains 14 residues. Germline CDR1 and CDR2: SGDLS and YYNGEE. The CDR3 coding sequence is TGTGCCAGCAGTGGAGCCGCTGCTAATTCACCCCTCCACTTT. It translates to CASSGAAANSPLHF.

The J gene is TRBJ1-4, the V gene TRBV4-3; a weak D match, TRBD1 (6 bases). CDR3 length: 16 residues. Looked up from germline, CDR1 is LGHNA and CDR2 is YSLEER. The V end lost 4 bases, the J end lost 2 bases, and 14 bases lay between the germline ends. The CDR3: CASSPTRGATNEKLFF. DNA for the CDR3: TGCGCCAGCAGCCCCACCCGGGGGGCGACTAATGAAAAACTGTTTTTT.

The chain links TRBV11-1 to TRBJ1-3; the match to TRBD1 covers 7 bases. This CDR3 has 16 amino acids. CDR1 is SGHAT, CDR2 FQDESV, per germline (reference sequence). After removal of 1 base from V and 1 base from J, the junction contained 4 bases not matched to a gene. In nucleotides, the CDR3 is TGTGCCAGCAGCTTAGGAGGGACAGCTTCTGGAAACACCATATATTTT. It yields the protein CASSLGGTASGNTIYF.

The V call is TRBV6-2 or TRBV6-3, the J call TRBJ2-3; no firm D call. Trimming left V 0 bases short and J 0 bases short, with 13 bases between. From germline, CDR1 is MNHEY and CDR2 SVGEGT. The CDR3 extends over 17 amino acids. The CDR3 spells CASSYSIAGGSTDTQYF. The CDR3, as DNA: TGTGCCAGCAGTTACTCGATAGCTGGCGGTAGCACAGATACGCAGTATTTT.

This clone appeared a single time. The chain recombines TRBV5-1 with TRBJ1-3, with D hard to call. Germline CDR1 is SGHRS and CDR2 is YFSETQ. There are 15 residues in the CDR3. V lost 5 bases and J 0 bases, leaving 12 bases between the germline ends. The CDR3 bases are TGCGCCAGCAGGCATGAACAAAACTCTGGAAACACCATATATTTT. Amino acid sequence: CASRHEQNSGNTIYF.

A few counts support this clone. V and J are TRBV6-2 or TRBV6-3 and TRBJ1-5; D call uncertain. The CDR3 loop spans 13 amino acids. Between the trimmed V and J ends, which lost 6 bases and 6 bases, there was a span of 12 bases. Germline CDR1 and CDR2: MNHEY and SVGEGT. CDR3 residues: CASSHDEVQPQHF. Written as DNA, the CDR3 is TGTGCCAGCAGCCACGACGAGGTTCAGCCCCAGCATTTT.

This chain links TRBV18 with TRBJ1-1; D gene unclear. V lost 5 bases, J lost 0 bases, and 7 bases lay in between. Germline values: CDR1 KGHSH, CDR2 LQKENI. CDR3 size: 13 residues. For the CDR3, the DNA is TGTGCCAGCTCATTCGACTTGAACACTGAAGCTTTCTTT. Its protein product is CASSFDLNTEAFF.

The chain combines TRBV18 with TRBJ1-2, with D unclear. Germline V gives CDR1 KGHSH, CDR2 LQKENI. Trimming shortened V by 3 bases and J by 6 bases, and 20 bases separated the two germline ends. This CDR3 region has 16 residues. The CDR3 is CASSPEQTHKEHGYTF. The CDR3 DNA sequence: TGTGCCAGCTCACCGGAACAGACCCACAAGGAGCATGGCTACACCTTC.

This chain uses TRBV7-9 with TRBJ1-2; possibly TRBD1 for D (5 bases). The CDR3 sequence is 13 residues long. Trimming stripped 5 bases from V and 5 bases from J, with 12 bases between. Per the germline V gene, CDR1 is SEHNR and CDR2 is FQNEAQ (reference sequence). The DNA of the CDR3 is TGTGCCAGCAGCCCCGGGACGGAGTATGGCTACACCTTC. Amino acids: CASSPGTEYGYTF.

The chain has TRBV7-3 and TRBJ1-2, with D possibly TRBD1 on 6 matching bases. The germline gives CDR1 SGHTA, CDR2 FQGTGA. This CDR3 contains 17 residues. Trimming shortened V by 5 bases and J by 8 bases, and 27 bases separated the two germline ends. The CDR3 coding sequence is TGTGCCAGCAGCCGAGGCGGCACAGGGAGGGACCTGGGAGGCTACACCTTC. Translating gives CASSRGGTGRDLGGYTF.